This T cell receptor beta chain was captured in a study of vaccination and CD4 T cells after COVID-19. Study information: Cultures acting as controls obtained a CEFX pool, an HIV-1 Nef pool, or no peptide.

A word on this clonotype: What it binds is unknown.

Described treatment: approximately nine-day PBMC culture with coronavirus spike peptide pools or control peptides (ViraFEST assay). Once peptide pools had expanded antigen-specific T cells, ViraFEST sequenced TCRs. CDR3 length equals 14 residues. The germline gives CDR1 LNHDA, CDR2 SQIVND (reference sequence). The J segment lost 5 bases and the V segment lost 3 bases, leaving 5 bases of the junction unmatched. Study-wide findings and caveats: Only relatively few convalescent patients were studied, and early post-infection timepoints were not analyzed.

Cultured CD4+ T cell DNA was sequenced using the Oncomine TCR Beta short-read assay. TCRdb recomputed calls from the PCR reads with MiXCR, one row per CDR3 protein. The sample consists of 12,000 to 15,000 distinct CDR3 sequences, approximately 73% of them appearing once. Material for sequencing was CD4+ T cells from blood, cultured in vitro. This receptor was obtained from a human donor who had recovered from COVID-19. The chain carries TRBV19 and TRBJ1-1, with 8 bases lining up with TRBD1. The CDR3 DNA reads as TGTGCCAGTAGTATCGACAGGGGTGGGACTGAAGCTTTCTTT. Residues: CASSIDRGGTEAFF. The entire variable domain, with the rest obtained from reference TRBV19 and TRBJ1-1, is as follows: DGGITQSPKYLFRKEGQNVTLSCEQNLNHDAMYWYRQDPGQGLRLIYYSQIVNDFQKGDIAEGYSVSREKKESFPLTVTSAQKNPTAFYLCASSIDRGGTEAFFGQGTRLTVV.